Below, 17 T cell receptor beta chains from the same sample are listed, as sequenced in a study of PD-1 blockade in classical Hodgkin lymphoma. Time point indicated: cycle 4 day 1 (C4D1), after 6 weeks of nivolumab. Relapses following autologous stem cell transplantation were seen in all patients, with brentuximab vedotin exposure varying. Sequenced by immunoSEQ multiplex PCR; TCRdb stores in-frame clones only, minus some. Of more than 95,000 clones listed, roughly nine tenths are singletons. The sample was peripheral blood mononuclear cells (PBMCs), taken before the fourth cycle of nivolumab. These TCRs come from a human donor with classical Hodgkin lymphoma.

V usage is TRBV7-2 and J usage is TRBJ1-5; 7 bases map to TRBD1. Per germline, CDR1 SGHTA and CDR2 FQGNSA. Trimming at V came to 4 bases and at J to 6 bases, leaving 9 bases not matched to a gene. The CDR3 is 15 residues long. CDR3 sequence: CASSSGEGAGQPQHF. CDR3 nucleotides: TGTGCCAGCAGCTCTGGGGAGGGGGCAGGTCAGCCCCAGCATTTT.

J is TRBJ2-7 and V is TRBV2; no reliable D call. V gave up 1 base and J gave up 5 bases, with 3 bases separating them. The CDR3 has 11 amino acids. Looked up from germline, CDR1 is SNHLY and CDR2 is FYNNEI. The CDR3 sequence: CASSEDHEQYF. The CDR3 nucleotides are TGTGCCAGCAGTGAAGATCACGAGCAGTACTTC.

The rearrangement joins TRBV5-6 to TRBJ2-2; D not certain. The germline V and J ends were trimmed by 0 bases and 4 bases, with 4 bases remaining between them. The germline V gene encodes CDR1 SGHDT and CDR2 YYEEEE. The CDR3 length is 13 residues. The CDR3 protein is CASSLGSTGELFF. The CDR3, as DNA: TGTGCCAGCAGCTTGGGGTCCACCGGGGAGCTGTTTTTT.

The chain uses TRBV19 and TRBJ1-5; D perhaps matches TRBD1 (6 bases). CDR1 is LNHDA and CDR2 is SQIVND in the germline V gene (reference sequence). V lost 1 base to trimming and J lost 3 bases, with 13 bases between them. The CDR3 spans 16 residues. Written as DNA, the CDR3 is TGTGCCAGTAGTATAGCCGGGCAGGGGCCCAATCAGCCCCAGCATTTT. Its translation: CASSIAGQGPNQPQHF.

This clone appeared a single time. V usage is TRBV6-5 and J usage is TRBJ2-3; D is unclear. The CDR3 is 14 residues long. Trimming shortened V by 1 base and J by 0 bases, and 5 bases separated the two germline ends. The germline gives CDR1 MNHEY, CDR2 SVGAGI. The CDR3: CASSYWDSTDTQYF. The DNA for the CDR3 is TGTGCCAGCAGTTACTGGGATAGCACAGATACGCAGTATTTT.

The genes are TRBV27 and TRBJ2-7; the D is unclear. The CDR3 is 13 residues long. Trimming took off 6 bases at V and 2 bases at J, with 11 bases between the two ends. Per germline, CDR1 MNHEY and CDR2 SMNVEV (reference sequence). CDR3 nucleotide sequence: TGTGCCAGCAGGAACCCTGGAACCTACGAGCAGTACTTC. Translation gives CASRNPGTYEQYF.

The V and J genes are TRBV6-5 and TRBJ1-2; D possibly corresponds to TRBD1 (5 bases). The V gene's germline CDR1 is MNHEY and CDR2 SVGAGI. The CDR3 runs to 14 residues. V dropped 2 bases and J dropped 2 bases, with 9 bases sitting between them. The CDR3 sequence is CASSYRGGNYGYTF. CDR3 coding DNA: TGTGCCAGCAGTTACCGCGGGGGGAACTATGGCTACACCTTC.

This chain uses TRBV5-1 with TRBJ1-2; D may be TRBD1 (5 bases). Deletions cut 5 bases from V and 3 bases from J, with 8 bases between. The CDR3 contains 12 residues. In germline, CDR1 is SGHRS, CDR2 YFSETQ. This chain's CDR3 is CASRGDYYGYTF. CDR3 sequence (DNA): TGCGCCAGCAGAGGGGATTACTATGGCTACACCTTC.

As DNA, the CDR3 is TGTGCCAGCAGTTCCGTGAGGGGGCACACTCAGCCCCAGCATTTT. The encoded protein is CASSSVRGHTQPQHF. V usage is TRBV6-6 and J usage is TRBJ1-5; 7 bases agree with TRBD1. Germline loops: CDR1 MNHNY, CDR2 SVGAGI (reference sequence). This CDR3 spans 15 amino acids. Trimming took 4 bases from V and 6 from J; bases not matched to a gene: 9.

The chain links TRBV7-2 to TRBJ2-7, with 8 bases that match TRBD2. CDR3 size: 16 residues. V shed 5 bases and J 2 bases; nucleotides not matched to a gene: 11. The germline CDR1 and CDR2 sequences are SGHTA and FQGNSA. Here the CDR3 DNA reads TGTGCCAGCAGCCCCCGGGGGGGGAGGGGGGCCTACGAGCAGTACTTC. This codes for CASSPRGGRGAYEQYF.

In this sample, this clone turned up once. Other DNA variants within this sample encode the same CDR3. CDR3 protein: CASSYGTSGTYEQYF. As DNA, the CDR3 is TGTGCCAGCAGTTACGGGACTAGCGGGACTTACGAGCAGTACTTC. The rearrangement joins TRBV6-5 to TRBJ2-7; 13 nucleotides agree with TRBD2. The CDR3 is 15 amino acids. Germline CDR1 and CDR2: MNHEY and SVGAGI. V lost 2 bases and J lost 4; bases outside the gene matches: 2.

The CDR3 DNA reads as TGTGCCAGCAGTGAATTGTTGCGGGGGGGAGAGACCCAGTACTTC. Encoded protein: CASSELLRGGETQYF. The chain recombines TRBV25-1 with TRBJ2-5, with TRBD2 matching over 9 bases. The junction had 4 bases not matched to a gene; V was cut back by 1 base and J by 4 bases. The CDR3 spans 15 residues. Germline CDR1 is MGHDK and CDR2 is SYGVNS.

The chain is built from TRBV19 and TRBJ1-1, with D hard to call. The CDR3 extends over 13 amino acids. Germline V CDR1 and CDR2: LNHDA, SQIVND (reference sequence). V lost 5 bases and J lost 1, with 8 bases in between. This CDR3 is CASSLGRNTEAFF. DNA of the CDR3: TGTGCCAGTAGTCTGGGGAGGAACACTGAAGCTTTCTTT.

CDR3 region: CASRASGISYNEQFF. The CDR3 DNA sequence: TGTGCCAGCAGGGCTAGCGGGATATCCTACAATGAGCAGTTCTTC. The chain combines TRBV2 with TRBJ2-1; 9 positions agree with TRBD2. Looked up from germline, CDR1 is SNHLY and CDR2 is FYNNEI. The CDR3 sequence is 15 residues long. The V and J ends lost 6 bases and 1 base, in that order; junction bases with no gene match: 4.

In its sample, this clone was seen a few times. This chain uses TRBV6-6 with TRBJ1-2, with no clear D. Trimming removed 2 bases from V and 2 bases from J, with 12 bases in between. Germline CDR1 is MNHNY and CDR2 is SVGAGI (reference sequence). CDR3 size: 15 residues. CDR3 in amino acids: CASSYMDASNYGYTF. CDR3 coding DNA: TGTGCCAGCAGTTACATGGACGCTTCGAACTATGGCTACACCTTC.

The V and J genes are TRBV4-2 and TRBJ2-1; the match to TRBD2 covers 9 bases. Germline V gene sequence: CDR1 LGHNA, CDR2 YNFKEQ. V gave up 7 bases and J gave up 5 bases; unmatched junction bases: 9. The CDR3 totals 15 residues. The CDR3 nucleotides read TGTGCCAGCAACGTAGCGGGAGTCTTCAACAATGAGCAGTTCTTC. Amino acid sequence: CASNVAGVFNNEQFF.

The chain recombines TRBV28 with TRBJ1-4; TRBD1 agrees at 8 bases. The V gene's germline CDR1 is MDHEN and CDR2 SYDVKM. CDR3 length: 19 residues. With V trimmed by 6 bases and J by 0 bases, 15 bases remained unmatched. The CDR3 protein is CASSFFIDRGPATNEKLFF. The DNA for the CDR3 is TGTGCCAGCAGCTTTTTCATAGACAGGGGACCCGCAACTAATGAAAAACTGTTTTTT.